This T cell receptor beta chain emerged from a study of cytomegalovirus exposure and HLA in healthy donors. The primer mix had 60 Vbeta and 13 Jbeta primers. Produced via immunoSEQ multiplex PCR; TCRdb's table is partial and in-frame only. Here the sample spans around 80,000 clones, 78% being singletons. This clone came up a few times. What it binds is not known. Study-wide points: In vitro experiments confirmed that three CMV-associated chains were specific for CMV antigens. In a later analysis, at a false discovery rate of 0.05, 15,000 to 20,000 TCR beta sequences matched HLA alleles.

The CDR3 sequence is 14 residues long. With 6 bases removed from V and 0 bases from J, the gap between germline ends came to 9 bases. Germline CDR1 is MNHNY and CDR2 is SVGAGI (reference sequence). The chain recombines TRBV6-6 with TRBJ1-5; possible D gene TRBD1, 6 bases. This receptor was obtained from a man between 18 and 29 years old in good health and CMV-seropositive. The sample was PBMCs. CDR3 in amino acids: CASRDSYSNQPQHF. The CDR3 DNA follows: TGTGCCAGCAGGGACAGCTATAGCAATCAGCCCCAGCATTTT.